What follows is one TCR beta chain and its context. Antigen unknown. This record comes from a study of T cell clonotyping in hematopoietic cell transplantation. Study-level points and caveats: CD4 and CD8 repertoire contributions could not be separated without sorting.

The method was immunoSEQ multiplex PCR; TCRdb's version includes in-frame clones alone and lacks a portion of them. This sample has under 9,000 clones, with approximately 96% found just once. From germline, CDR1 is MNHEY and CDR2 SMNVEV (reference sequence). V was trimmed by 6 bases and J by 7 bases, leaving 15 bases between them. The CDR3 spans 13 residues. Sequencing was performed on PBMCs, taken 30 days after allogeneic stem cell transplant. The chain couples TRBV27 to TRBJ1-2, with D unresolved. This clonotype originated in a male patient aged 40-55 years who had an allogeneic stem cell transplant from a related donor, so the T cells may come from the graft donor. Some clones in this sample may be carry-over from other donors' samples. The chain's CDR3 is CASSSSISFGYTF. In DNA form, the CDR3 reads TGTGCCAGCAGCTCTTCTATCTCTTTTGGCTACACCTTC.